The entry below describes one T cell receptor beta chain. The sample is drawn from a study of cytomegalovirus exposure and HLA in healthy donors. This CDR3 has 16 amino acids. Germline CDR1 is MNHEY and CDR2 is SMNVEV (reference sequence). V lost 5 bases, J lost 0 bases, and 10 bases stayed unmatched. PCR primers comprised 60 Vbeta and 13 Jbeta primers. Sequenced by immunoSEQ multiplex PCR; TCRdb stores in-frame clones only, minus some. This table lists tens of thousands of clones. Source material: PBMCs. V usage is TRBV27 and J usage is TRBJ2-7; 7 bases agree with TRBD1. This sequence originates from a man aged 45-65 years in good health and CMV-seropositive. CDR3 nucleotide sequence: TGTGCCAGCAGTCCCCCCGGACAGGCGAGCTCCTACGAGCAGTACTTC. Encoded protein: CASSPPGQASSYEQYF.